These T cell receptor beta chains were read from a single sample in a study of lymphopenia after photon versus proton radiotherapy. Assay used: immunoSEQ multiplex PCR; TCRdb lists only in-frame clones, some missing. Of about 40,000 clones listed, about 86% are singletons. This material consisted of peripheral blood, taken from a patient treated with proton-based radiotherapy. These receptors came from a woman in her 70s with pancreatic cancer. Some clones in this sample may be carry-over from other donors' samples. CDR3s include the opening cysteine and the closing phenylalanine or tryptophan. The order of the fields is CDR3 length, V gene, J gene, CDR3 protein.

len: 15; v_gene: TRBV15; j_gene: TRBJ1-1; CDR3aa: CATSSAGTGLAEAFF
len: 16; v_gene: TRBV29-1; j_gene: TRBJ2-3; CDR3aa: CSGRGTSGGPLATQYF
len: 14; v_gene: TRBV10-3; j_gene: TRBJ2-7; CDR3aa: CAISEGTSGNEQYF
len: 13; v_gene: TRBV27; j_gene: TRBJ2-7; CDR3aa: CASSRGDLLQQYF
len: 14; v_gene: TRBV28; j_gene: TRBJ2-7; CDR3aa: CASSLGGVTYEQYF
len: 16; v_gene: TRBV19; j_gene: TRBJ1-6; CDR3aa: CASSITGAPYNSPLHF
len: 16; v_gene: TRBV7-9; j_gene: TRBJ2-7; CDR3aa: CASSLLRGLGSYEQYF
len: 12; v_gene: TRBV6-6; j_gene: TRBJ1-2; CDR3aa: CASSGGTDGYTF
len: 15; v_gene: TRBV6-1; j_gene: TRBJ2-3; CDR3aa: CASTQVEGARNTQYF
len: 16; v_gene: TRBV6-4; j_gene: TRBJ2-1; CDR3aa: CASSEYRLAAHNEQFF
len: 18; v_gene: TRBV29-1; j_gene: TRBJ1-3; CDR3aa: CSVEGQGSTFDSGNTIYF
len: 12; v_gene: TRBV6-6; j_gene: TRBJ1-5; CDR3aa: CASSLDNQPQHF
len: 17; v_gene: TRBV15; j_gene: TRBJ2-3; CDR3aa: CATSRDPPGSHLDTQYF
len: 12; v_gene: TRBV30; j_gene: TRBJ2-1; CDR3aa: CAWNSGNNEQFF
len: 13; v_gene: TRBV14; j_gene: TRBJ1-1; CDR3aa: CASSQDSRTEAFF
len: 15; v_gene: TRBV6-1; j_gene: TRBJ1-5; CDR3aa: CASTPFGGGSQPQHF
len: 14; v_gene: TRBV6-5; j_gene: TRBJ2-3; CDR3aa: CASRIAGGLDTQYF
len: 13; v_gene: TRBV29-1; j_gene: TRBJ2-1; CDR3aa: CSSSWTLDNEQFF
len: 18; v_gene: TRBV5-1; j_gene: TRBJ2-3; CDR3aa: CASKNYPPDRGITDTQYF
len: 14; v_gene: TRBV28; j_gene: TRBJ2-1; CDR3aa: CASSLQGVDNKQFF
len: 17; v_gene: TRBV23-1; j_gene: TRBJ2-1; CDR3aa: CASARPQDRDSYNEQFF
len: 16; v_gene: TRBV5-1; j_gene: TRBJ2-7; CDR3aa: CASSLFPGQDPYEQYF
len: 16; v_gene: TRBV7-2; j_gene: TRBJ2-2; CDR3aa: CASSLVGGENTGELFF
len: 15; v_gene: TRBV19; j_gene: TRBJ1-5; CDR3aa: CASSLQGVSNQPQHF
len: 15; v_gene: TRBV6-1; j_gene: TRBJ1-2; CDR3aa: CASAGGQANNYGYTF
len: 12; v_gene: TRBV11-2; j_gene: TRBJ2-7; CDR3aa: CASSSGVYEQYF
len: 14; v_gene: TRBV5-1; j_gene: TRBJ2-7; CDR3aa: CASSLGQGGREQYF
len: 15; v_gene: TRBV9; j_gene: TRBJ1-1; CDR3aa: CASSAGEGWDTEAFF
len: 16; v_gene: TRBV9; j_gene: TRBJ2-3; CDR3aa: CASSVGGDSSTDTQYF
len: 14; v_gene: TRBV6-1; j_gene: TRBJ2-3; CDR3aa: CASSGPQGTDTQYF
len: 14; v_gene: TRBV2; j_gene: TRBJ2-3; CDR3aa: CASRRETGADTQYF
len: 14; v_gene: TRBV5-4; j_gene: TRBJ2-7; CDR3aa: CASSLGQGDYEQYF
len: 14; v_gene: TRBV5-1; j_gene: TRBJ1-1; CDR3aa: CASSIKPGQLEAFF
len: 16; v_gene: TRBV11-3; j_gene: TRBJ2-3; CDR3aa: CASSLGAGGGTDTQYF
len: 14; v_gene: TRBV5-1; j_gene: TRBJ2-5; CDR3aa: CASSLWMGQETQYF
len: 15; v_gene: TRBV30; j_gene: TRBJ1-1; CDR3aa: CAWRRDGGRNTEAFF
len: 15; v_gene: TRBV5-6; j_gene: TRBJ2-1; CDR3aa: CASSLAALTGRGQFF
len: 16; v_gene: TRBV18; j_gene: TRBJ2-1; CDR3aa: CASSPRVAGMGDEQFF
len: 12; v_gene: TRBV10-3; j_gene: TRBJ2-1; CDR3aa: CAISPPSNEQFF
len: 14; v_gene: TRBV19; j_gene: TRBJ1-3; CDR3aa: CASSVATQGNTIYF
len: 15; v_gene: TRBV6-1; j_gene: TRBJ1-1; CDR3aa: CASSPQDRAGTEAFF
len: 15; v_gene: TRBV5-1; j_gene: TRBJ2-2; CDR3aa: CASSLTWTRTGELFF